The 10 T cell receptor beta chains below come from one sample, sequenced in a study of cytomegalovirus exposure and HLA in healthy donors. TCRdb's table, derived via immunoSEQ multiplex PCR, lists solely in-frame clones and lacks some. The sample has 50,000 to 65,000 clones, approximately 89% seen once. What was sequenced was PBMCs. These receptors came from a woman aged 18 to 35 in good health and CMV-seropositive.

This chain joins TRBV2 and TRBJ2-7; 9 bases align to TRBD1. The germline gives CDR1 SNHLY, CDR2 FYNNEI. Unmatched junction bases numbered 3, after V lost 6 bases and J lost 0 bases. CDR3 length: 14 residues. The CDR3 coding sequence is TGTGCCAGCAGAGTGGACAGGGGCTCCTACGAGCAGTACTTC. Its translation is CASRVDRGSYEQYF.

In this sample, this clone turned up a few times. V usage is TRBV7-9 and J usage is TRBJ2-7; D is unclear. Germline V gene lookup returns CDR1 SEHNR and CDR2 FQNEAQ (reference sequence). The CDR3 totals 11 residues. V lost 2 bases and J lost 5, with 4 bases in between. The CDR3 reads CASSLYDEQYF. CDR3 DNA sequence: TGTGCCAGCAGCTTATATGACGAGCAGTACTTC.

This clone was detected once. The V gene is TRBV6-4, the J gene TRBJ1-6; TRBD1 matches 10 bases. The CDR3 runs to 15 residues. V lost 4 bases to trimming and J lost 9 bases; unmatched junction nucleotides: 6. Germline CDR1 MRHNA, CDR2 SNTAGT. The CDR3 region has the DNA TGTGCCAGCAGTGTTGAAGGGACAGGGGCTTCACCCCTCCACTTT. Translation gives CASSVEGTGASPLHF.

The V call is TRBV11-2, the J call TRBJ1-2; D may be TRBD1 (5 bases). V was trimmed by 2 bases and J by 2 bases, leaving 21 bases between them. This CDR3 region has 18 residues. CDR1 and CDR2 (germline): SGHAT, FQNNGV. As DNA, the CDR3 is TGTGCCAGCAGCTTAATGCGGTCCGACGGGGGGACGAACTATGGCTACACCTTC. The encoded protein is CASSLMRSDGGTNYGYTF. Drawing the rest from reference TRBV11-2 and TRBJ1-2, the complete variable domain is EAGVAQSPRYKIIEKRQSVAFWCNPISGHATLYWYQQILGQGPKLLIQFQNNGVVDDSQLPKDRFSAERLKGVDSTLKIQPAKLEDSAVYLCASSLMRSDGGTNYGYTFGSGTRLTVV.

The table lists this clone with a few counts. This chain uses TRBV7-2 with TRBJ2-5; weak D call: TRBD2 (5 bases). This CDR3 has 14 residues. The V end was cut by 5 bases, the J end by 0 bases, with 10 bases between. Germline assignment: CDR1 SGHTA and CDR2 FQGNSA. The CDR3 DNA is TGTGCCAGCAGCCCACGGAGGAACCAAGAGACCCAGTACTTC. It is translated as CASSPRRNQETQYF.

The chain carries TRBV28 and TRBJ1-1; 8 bases are shared with TRBD1. The germline gives CDR1 MDHEN, CDR2 SYDVKM. This CDR3 has 16 residues. Unmatched junction bases numbered 14, after V lost 5 bases and J lost 6 bases. CDR3 sequence: CASSPRTGLAGAEAFF. The CDR3 DNA follows: TGTGCCAGCAGTCCTAGGACAGGGTTGGCCGGGGCTGAAGCTTTCTTT.

The chain links TRBV4-2 to TRBJ2-2; the D is unclear. Germline assignment: CDR1 LGHNA and CDR2 YNFKEQ. Trimming took 3 bases from V and 0 from J, leaving 8 bases between them. The CDR3 is made up of 15 amino acids. The CDR3 is CASSQGDPNTGELFF. The CDR3 DNA reads TGTGCCAGCAGCCAGGGCGATCCGAACACCGGGGAGCTGTTTTTT.

The chain combines TRBV4-1 with TRBJ1-5; D gene ambiguous. Trimming cost V 3 bases and J 2 bases, with 11 bases left between them. The germline gives CDR1 MGHRA, CDR2 YSYEKL. The length of the CDR3 is 15 residues. In DNA, the CDR3 is TGCGCCAGCAGCCACGACCCGGCGGGCAATCAGCCCCAGCATTTT. It encodes CASSHDPAGNQPQHF.

As regards this clone: Other DNA sequences in this sample translate to the same CDR3. V usage is TRBV6-5 and J usage is TRBJ2-3, with 12 bases fitting TRBD2. The length of the CDR3 is 15 residues. Germline loops: CDR1 MNHEY, CDR2 SVGAGI. The ends lost 6 bases at V and 3 bases at J; junction bases unmatched: 4. The CDR3: CASRTGLAGTDTQYF. The CDR3 DNA reads as TGTGCCAGCAGAACCGGACTAGCGGGAACAGATACGCAGTATTTT.

The chain employs TRBV2 and TRBJ1-6; 8 positions agree with TRBD1. The CDR3 is 16 amino acids. The V segment lost 2 bases and the J segment 6 bases; nucleotides outside the gene matches: 6. Germline-derived CDR1 and CDR2 are SNHLY and FYNNEI. CDR3 amino acids: CASSERGDRFNSPLHF. CDR3 sequence (DNA): TGTGCCAGCAGTGAACGTGGGGACAGGTTTAATTCACCCCTCCACTTT.